The subject of this entry is one T cell receptor beta chain. The record originates from a study of blood T cell repertoires in COVID-19. Study at large: Some COVID-19 samples were acute and others convalescent; all came from the United States, Italy and Spain.

Germline CDR1 is SGHTA and CDR2 is FQGTGA. Unmatched junction bases numbered 6, after V lost 4 bases and J lost 6 bases. This CDR3 is 16 amino acids long. Per the original data handling: Reference gene primer amplification gave estimated nucleated cell counts. Clones were sequenced by immunoSEQ multiplex PCR, and TCRdb holds only the in-frame ones, with some missing. V, J and clone size derive from that table, while D and trimming were established from the DNA sequence. This sample has fewer than 500,000 clones, with roughly 89% found just once. Seattle's cohort entered during active infection and was followed longitudinally.

The origin of this receptor is a man aged 18-30 years with COVID-19, enrolled during active disease. V gene TRBV7-3 combines with J gene TRBJ2-1; 13 bases agree with TRBD2. Sequencing was done on a sample of peripheral blood. CDR3 sequence reads: CASSSQGTSGVNEQFF. DNA for the CDR3: TGTGCCAGCAGCTCCCAAGGGACTAGCGGGGTCAATGAGCAGTTCTTC.